The T cell receptor (beta chain) under discussion was sequenced for a study of quantifying T cell responses using KT2 cells. Overall study context: TCR alpha and beta constant-region primers primed reverse transcription of RNA.

An oligo carrying a UMI was ligated to the cDNA 3' end. The first PCR ran 4 to 5 cycles with an equimolar RC1.1 and RC1.2 beta primer mix. Each CDR3 protein is one row after TCRdb ran MiXCR on the UMI-ligation and nested PCR reads. The sample contains over 35,000 distinct CDR3 sequences, more than 15% of which appear only once. This CDR3 region has 17 residues. Germline CDR1 SGHKS, CDR2 YYEKEE (reference sequence). V lost 0 bases and J 4 bases, leaving 18 bases between the germline ends. The chain recombines TRBV5-5 with TRBJ2-3; perhaps TRBD2 as D (6 bases). This receptor was taken from a human donor. Sequenced material: PBMCs spiked with cells of the T cell clone KT2. CDR3: CASSLAWRFGTPDTQYF. DNA of the CDR3: TGTGCCAGCAGCTTGGCTTGGAGATTTGGGACTCCAGATACGCAGTATTTT.